This T cell receptor beta chain was documented in a study of T cell responses to AZD1222 COVID-19 vaccine. This CDR3 spans 12 amino acids. The germline V and J ends were trimmed by 7 bases and 8 bases, with 14 bases remaining between them. Sequencing was performed with immunoSEQ multiplex PCR; in TCRdb, only in-frame clones are kept and a portion is missing. This table holds 130,000 or so clones, about 89% found once. This sequence joins TRBV12-3 or TRBV12-4 and TRBJ1-2; D gene uncertain. The specimen comprised peripheral blood, sampled 28 days after the second dose of the MenACWY control vaccine. This sequence originates from an adult who received the MenACWY meningococcal vaccine as a control. CDR3 region: CASIADRSGYTF. CDR3 bases: TGTGCCAGCATAGCCGACCGTTCAGGCTACACCTTC.